The 13 T cell receptor beta chains presented below share a single source sample, sequenced in a study of shared clonotypes between healthy human individuals. Libraries were prepared by immunoSEQ multiplex PCR; TCRdb keeps only in-frame clonotypes and omits some of them. The repertoire includes around 2.1 million clones, approximately 94% of them detected once, and about 1.5% sits in the top ten. Naive CD8 cells were CD45RO-negative, positively selected for CCR7, excluding terminally differentiated effector memory CD45RA+ cells. The sequenced sample consisted of naive CD8+ T cells from PBMCs. These receptors all come from a man aged 18 to 30 in good health. Some clones in this sample may be carry-over from other donors' samples.

The V call is TRBV6-5, the J call TRBJ2-1; no clear D gene. The CDR3 is made up of 14 amino acids. V was trimmed by 2 bases and J by 7 bases, leaving 12 bases between them. CDR1 MNHEY and CDR2 SVGAGI come from the germline V gene. CDR3 nucleotide sequence: TGTGCCAGCAGTTACGATTCCAACGGAAATGAGCAGTTCTTC. Encoded protein: CASSYDSNGNEQFF.

A note on this clone: The identical CDR3 is also encoded by other nucleotide sequences in the sample. The rearrangement uses TRBV28 and TRBJ2-7, with D possibly TRBD1 on 5 matching bases. Germline assignment: CDR1 MDHEN and CDR2 SYDVKM. The V end lost 6 bases, the J end lost 2 bases, and 11 bases lay between the germline ends. This CDR3 is built from 13 residues. DNA of the CDR3: TGTGCCAGCAGCCCCTGGGGCGCCTACGAGCAGTACTTC. Protein product: CASSPWGAYEQYF.

For the CDR3, the DNA is TGTGCCAGCAGTTCGACTAGCCGGGATACGCAGTATTTT. This encodes CASSSTSRDTQYF. The chain uses TRBV27 and TRBJ2-3; 7 nucleotides agree with TRBD2. CDR3 length equals 13 residues. V shed 4 bases and J 6 bases; nucleotides not matched to a gene: 4. CDR1 MNHEY and CDR2 SMNVEV come from the germline V gene (reference sequence).

Remarks on this clone: This specimen includes other DNA sequences encoding the same CDR3. This rearrangement joins TRBV9 to TRBJ2-7; 8 bases line up with TRBD2. The trim removed 3 bases at V and 0 bases at J, leaving 2 bases unmatched. CDR1 SGDLS and CDR2 YYNGEE come from the germline V gene. There are 14 residues in the CDR3. The CDR3 DNA reads as TGTGCCAGCAGCGCGGGGGGGAGCTCCTACGAGCAGTACTTC. Encoded protein: CASSAGGSSYEQYF.

V gene TRBV9 combines with J gene TRBJ2-1; the D gene is possibly TRBD2 (5 bases). Looked up from germline, CDR1 is SGDLS and CDR2 is YYNGEE. This CDR3 has 16 amino acids. V lost 1 base and J lost 1, with 12 bases in between. The CDR3 spells CASSVTREGSYNEQFF. Here the CDR3 DNA reads TGTGCCAGCAGCGTAACCCGAGAGGGATCCTACAATGAGCAGTTCTTC.

The V call is TRBV7-2, the J call TRBJ1-2; D remains ambiguous. Germline CDR1 SGHTA, CDR2 FQGNSA. Between the trimmed V and J ends, which lost 5 bases and 3 bases, there was a span of 13 bases. There are 14 residues in the CDR3. CDR3 region: CASSASQPHYGYTF. CDR3 nucleotides: TGTGCCAGCAGCGCCAGCCAGCCCCACTATGGCTACACCTTC.

The chain has TRBV7-9 and TRBJ2-7, with D tentatively TRBD1 or TRBD2 (5 bases each). The V and J ends lost 5 bases and 0 bases respectively, with 11 bases between them. CDR3 size: 14 residues. The germline V gene has CDR1 SEHNR and CDR2 FQNEAQ (reference sequence). The CDR3 bases are TGTGCCAGCAGCCATTCGGGACCCTCCTACGAGCAGTACTTC. Protein product: CASSHSGPSYEQYF.

The gene calls are TRBV9 and TRBJ2-5, with 8 bases fitting TRBD2. CDR3 length equals 13 residues. Trimming cost V 9 bases and J 6 bases; bases outside gene matches: 10. Germline lookup yields CDR1 SGDLS and CDR2 YYNGEE. The CDR3 is CATESGRFKTQYF. CDR3 DNA: TGTGCCACTGAGAGCGGGAGATTTAAGACCCAGTACTTC.

The chain couples TRBV7-9 to TRBJ2-5; TRBD1 agrees at 10 bases. There are 16 residues in the CDR3. The germline V gene has CDR1 SEHNR and CDR2 FQNEAQ (reference sequence). V lost 4 bases and J lost 5; bases outside the gene matches: 10. The chain's CDR3 is CASSSRQGAREETQYF. In nucleotides, the CDR3 is TGTGCCAGCAGCTCCCGACAGGGGGCGAGAGAGGAGACCCAGTACTTC.

This clone was counted once. V usage is TRBV9 and J usage is TRBJ1-4; 7 positions match TRBD1. V lost 2 bases, J lost 0 bases, and 4 bases stayed unmatched. The germline CDR1 and CDR2 sequences are SGDLS and YYNGEE. There are 16 residues in the CDR3. The CDR3 loop is CASSVSGTATNEKLFF. The DNA for the CDR3 is TGTGCCAGCAGCGTGAGTGGGACAGCAACTAATGAAAAACTGTTTTTT.

As regards this clone: Distinct nucleotide sequences in the sample also encode this CDR3. The chain employs TRBV11-3 and TRBJ1-1; a weak D match, TRBD1 (5 bases). The CDR3 extends over 14 amino acids. The V gene's germline CDR1 is SGHNT and CDR2 YENEEA. With 1 base removed from V and 3 bases from J, the gap between germline ends came to 9 bases. The CDR3 bases are TGTGCCAGCAGCTTAGGAGGGGAGGACACTGAAGCTTTCTTT. Protein product: CASSLGGEDTEAFF.

The chain is built from TRBV27 and TRBJ2-7; TRBD1 might be the D (6 bases). V gave up 6 bases and J gave up 6 bases, with 24 bases separating them. CDR3 length: 16 amino acids. From germline, CDR1 is MNHEY and CDR2 SMNVEV (reference sequence). For the CDR3, the DNA is TGTGCCAGCAGCCGCTCGAAGGGGGAGAAGGTACTCGAGCAGTACTTC. Its protein is CASSRSKGEKVLEQYF.

For this clone: Other DNA sequences from this sample encode an identical CDR3 as well. V is TRBV5-4 and J is TRBJ1-1; D gene unclear. The CDR3 is 13 residues long. From germline, CDR1 is SGHNT and CDR2 YYREEE (reference sequence). Trimming pared 0 bases from V and 1 base from J, leaving 4 bases between. Written as DNA, the CDR3 is TGTGCCAGCAGCTTGGAAGGGAACACTGAAGCTTTCTTT. It translates to CASSLEGNTEAFF.